A single T cell receptor beta chain is shown here with its context. What it binds is not known. Sequenced by immunoSEQ multiplex PCR; TCRdb stores in-frame clones only, minus some. The profile shows over 9,000 clones, 65% to 90% of them singletons. The sample is drawn from a study of STAT3 mutations in large granular lymphocyte leukemia. The wider study: More than half of T-LGLL patients received immunosuppressive therapy.

Study results and limitations: At least one immunodominant TCR beta clonotype appeared in every T-cell large granular lymphocyte leukemia patient. Samples missed the first appearance of the clone.

CDR3 size: 16 residues. The germline CDR1 and CDR2 sequences are KGHSH and LQKENI. J was trimmed by 3 bases and V by 5 bases; bases with no gene match: 8. The chain uses TRBV18 and TRBJ1-5, with TRBD1 matching 9 bases. Sequencing used peripheral blood mononuclear cells. This TCR was recovered from a man aged 80 or over with T-cell large granular lymphocyte leukemia. Some clones in this sample may be carry-over from other donors' samples. CDR3 in amino acids: CASSDPGQGFNQPQHF. CDR3 DNA sequence: TGTGCCAGCTCAGACCCGGGACAGGGTTTCAATCAGCCCCAGCATTTT.